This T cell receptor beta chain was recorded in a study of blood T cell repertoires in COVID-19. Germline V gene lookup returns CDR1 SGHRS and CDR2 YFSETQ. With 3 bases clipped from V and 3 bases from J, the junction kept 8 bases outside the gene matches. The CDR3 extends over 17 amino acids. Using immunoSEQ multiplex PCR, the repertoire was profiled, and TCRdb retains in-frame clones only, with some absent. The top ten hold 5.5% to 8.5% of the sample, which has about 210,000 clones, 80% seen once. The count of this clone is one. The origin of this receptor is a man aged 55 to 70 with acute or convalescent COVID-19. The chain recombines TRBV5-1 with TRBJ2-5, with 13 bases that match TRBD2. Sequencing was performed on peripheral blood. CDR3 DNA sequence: TGCGCCAGCAGCTCCGGGACTAGCGGGAATCTAAAAGAGACCCAGTACTTC. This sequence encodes CASSSGTSGNLKETQYF.